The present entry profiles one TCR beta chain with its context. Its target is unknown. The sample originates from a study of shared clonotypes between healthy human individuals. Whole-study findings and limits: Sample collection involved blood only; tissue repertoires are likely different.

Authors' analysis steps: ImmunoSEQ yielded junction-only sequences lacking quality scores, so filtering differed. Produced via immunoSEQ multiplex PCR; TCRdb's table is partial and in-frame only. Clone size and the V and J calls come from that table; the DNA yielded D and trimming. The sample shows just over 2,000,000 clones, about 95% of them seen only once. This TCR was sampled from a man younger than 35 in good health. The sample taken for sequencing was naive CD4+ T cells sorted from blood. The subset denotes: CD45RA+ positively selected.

CDR3 residues: CASSLTGTSGSGQETQYF. CDR3 bases: TGCGCCAGCAGCTTGACCGGGACTAGCGGGAGCGGGCAAGAGACCCAGTACTTC. V and J are TRBV5-1 and TRBJ2-5, with 14 nucleotides matching TRBD2. In germline, CDR1 is SGHRS, CDR2 YFSETQ. CDR3 size: 18 residues. Trimming at V came to 1 base and at J to 2 bases, leaving 7 bases not matched to a gene.